This T cell receptor (beta chain) was recorded in a study of shared clonotypes between healthy human individuals. The wider study: The study drew on two women and a few men aged 18 to 49 as donors. Study results and limitations: It was the non-shared clonotypes that had lower generation probabilities than clonotypes shared by all four donors.

As for this clone: Its antigen is still unknown. This sample also contains other DNA sequences that code for the same CDR3.

In the sorted-subset replicate PCRs, approximately 200 ng DNA, 25,000 to 30,000 T cell genomes, was used. The repertoire was sequenced with immunoSEQ multiplex PCR; TCRdb's copy has only in-frame clones and lacks some. The table has 2,500,000 or so clones, around 90% seen once; the top ten hold about 0.13%. Every donor, a Caucasian adult, lived in Nashville, Tennessee. The V gene end was trimmed by 0 bases and the J gene end by 3 bases; junction bases not matched to a gene: 4. The CDR3 totals 16 residues. The V gene's germline CDR1 is SGHRS and CDR2 YFSETQ. The sequencing input was naive CD4+ T cells sorted from blood. Subset defined: CD45RA+ positively selected. This sequence joins TRBV5-1 and TRBJ2-1, with 9 nucleotides matching TRBD1. The TCR sequence derives from a man aged 18 to 30 in good health. CDR3 nucleotides: TGCGCCAGCAGCTTGGGTGGGACAGGGAGCTACAATGAGCAGTTCTTC. Amino acid sequence: CASSLGGTGSYNEQFF.